This T cell receptor (beta chain) comes out of a study of T cells in Graves' hyperthyroidism and ophthalmopathy (dated by TCRdb to the late 2010s). General notes on the study: Peripheral blood samples were taken at initial diagnosis, before any treatment was given. TCR V-J signatures able to tell the groups apart were searched for in a discovery cohort of some 97 patients, of whom roughly 42 had Graves' ophthalmopathy and about 55 had stable Graves' hyperthyroidism. An independent validation cohort of some 18 hyperthyroidism patients and about 16 patients who later progressed to ophthalmopathy tested prospective prediction of ophthalmopathy. The 90 to 100 discovery patients were randomly divided into training and test sets at a 7:3 ratio. Thyroid tissue and blood T-cell repertoires from several Graves' hyperthyroidism patients were also compared in the study. After sampling, hyperthyroidism patients received methimazole starting at 30 mg daily, and ophthalmopathy patients received high-dose intravenous methylprednisolone. The paper reports TCR Vbeta CDR3 sequencing of 135 peripheral blood samples: approximately 43 ophthalmopathy, about 75 hyperthyroidism and about 17 progressor patients.

Overall study outcomes, separate from this receptor: Sample size was not statistically predetermined, and blinding of investigators to group allocation was not performed. Most expanded thyroid clonotypes (frequency above 0.001) were also found in blood, which suggests that blood repertoires may mirror thyroid immune responses. In validation, the model predicted progression to ophthalmopathy with 55% to 71% sensitivity and 72% to 75% specificity, a median of around 6.6 months before onset. A 13 V-J signature model separated ophthalmopathy from stable hyperthyroidism, with approximately 86% sensitivity and just under 84% specificity in cross-validation and 80%/75% in testing.

Measured from the cysteine to the phenylalanine, the CDR3 is 14 residues long. The only DNA kept is the CDR3, 42 bases in frame from the first base. The germline V gene (reference sequence) gives CDR1 as GTSNPN and CDR2 as SVGIG. V and J are truncated by 5 bases and 1 base respectively, leaving an intervening sequence of 9 bases. A patient counted as having stable Graves' hyperthyroidism if no progression to ophthalmopathy occurred over 18 months of follow-up. Hyperthyroidism patients were newly diagnosed, had a disease duration of under 2 months, and were aged 18 to 65 years. Exclusion was applied to patients with uncontrolled infections, other autoimmune diseases, pregnancy or lactation. Clinical symptoms, serum thyroxine and TRAb, thyroid ultrasound, and orbital computed tomography formed the basis for the diagnoses. Ficoll-Paque density gradient centrifugation was used to isolate PBMCs from about 10 ml of fresh peripheral blood. Total RNA was extracted using Trizol reagent, and RNA quality was assessed on an Agilent 2100 Bioanalyzer.

This clonotype was picked up many times. It lacks a known antigen. Base qualities are not at hand, and no much larger clone is one base apart. Amplification of TCR beta CDR3 regions was carried out from RNA transcripts. A first-round RT-PCR of the TCR CDR3 used the HTBI primer set with the Qiagen OneStep RT-PCR kit. A second multiplex PCR round built the libraries, followed by size selection and purification. Libraries were sequenced paired-end with 100 bp reads on an Illumina HiSeq2000. On the study's bioinformatics: SOAPnuke was used to process the raw data, removing reads that contained adapters or uncalled bases, had a mean Phred below 15, or lacked an exact match to the constant primer or identifier. COPE v1.2.5 was used to merge the high-quality paired reads, and each unique nucleotide sequence was defined as a clonotype. Clonotypes were aligned to IMGT TRBV, TRBD and TRBJ reference segments using MiTCR v1.1. The analysis was restricted to V-J combinations with a frequency above 0.0001, which together covered 99% to 99.2% of the repertoires. A TCS score was defined as the ratio of F50 (clonal expansion) to E x V (chaos), with BLOSUM62-based TCRdist applied between CDR3 peptides within each V-J. Welch's t-statistics and random forest reduced 500 to 550 V-J features to around 14, which were used in a naive Bayes classifier (R e1071). TCRdb reprocessing: public reads trimmed at Q25 with fastp, clones called with MiXCR, in-frame beta chains kept. Each CDR3 protein gets just one entry, which takes the most common genes and DNA from the rows behind it. The V and J calls were determined by TCRdb, not by the authors. Present in this sample are fewer than 350,000 distinct CDR3 sequences, roughly an eighth of which were seen just once. The top ten hold roughly 7.9% of the sample.

This receptor chain uses TRBV30 and TRBJ2-6, with TRBD1 tentatively as D gene (6 bases match). The source of this sequence is a woman in her forties with Graves' hyperthyroidism. The sample taken for sequencing was blood. The CDR3 in this case is CAWDTGSGANVLTF. The DNA sequence is given as TGTGCCTGGGATACAGGGTCTGGGGCCAACGTCCTGACTTTC. The reference TRBV30 and TRBJ2-6 proteins fill in what lies around the CDR3, so the full variable domain reads SQTIHQWPATLVQPVGSPLSLECTVEGTSNPNLYWYRQAAGRGLQLLFYSVGIGQISSEVPQNLSASRPQDRQFILSSKKLLLSDSGFYLCAWDTGSGANVLTFGAGSRLTVL.